This T cell receptor (beta chain) comes out of a study of blood T cells in healthy people across ages. This clonotype showed up just a few times. The CDR3 runs to 14 residues. V dropped 7 bases and J dropped 3 bases, with 15 bases sitting between them. The germline V gene has CDR1 ENHRY and CDR2 SYGVKD. A J-beta primer mix and a sample-barcoded 5' primer were used in a second PCR of about 6 to 12 cycles. Each cDNA molecule carried a tag from a template-switch adaptor that contained 12 random nucleotides. One entry per CDR3 protein results from TCRdb running MiXCR on the 5' RACE reads. The sample includes 1.5 million or so distinct CDR3 sequences, around 42% of them seen just once.

The specimen was blood. The sequence derives from a woman aged 18 to 35 in good health. This chain links TRBV10-3 with TRBJ1-2; TRBD1 might be the D (5 bases). CDR3 nucleotide sequence: TGTGCCATCATGGCCGAAGGGGCAGACTATGGCTACACCTTC. Translation gives CAIMAEGADYGYTF.